Listed below are T cell receptor beta chains from one sample, sequenced in a study of radiation and T cells in renal cell carcinoma. Libraries were prepared by immunoSEQ multiplex PCR; TCRdb keeps only in-frame clonotypes and omits some of them. The table lists over 25,000 clones, about 84% of them singletons. The input for sequencing was blood, taken from a patient whose treatment included radiotherapy and nephrectomy. The source of these receptors is a man aged 55-75 years with renal cell carcinoma. Both conserved end residues are part of each CDR3. D genes are given only for firm matches. Only some rows state a clone size, as once, few, many or a class for expanded clones.

CDR3 DNA: TGTGCCAGCAGCTTATCCGGGACTAGCGGGTACTACGAGCAGTACTTC; CDR3 protein: CASSLSGTSGYYEQYF; clone size: NA; D gene: TRBD2; J gene: TRBJ2-7; V gene: TRBV7-2
CDR3 DNA: TGTGCCAGCAGCTCAGCGGATAGCTCCTACAATGAGCAGTTCTTC; CDR3 protein: CASSSADSSYNEQFF; clone size: NA; D gene: NA; J gene: TRBJ2-1; V gene: TRBV7-8
CDR3 DNA: TGTGCCAGCAGCTCCTTCAGCGGGAGTAGGACCTACGAGCAGTACTTC; CDR3 protein: CASSSFSGSRTYEQYF; clone size: NA; D gene: TRBD2; J gene: TRBJ2-7; V gene: TRBV7-2
CDR3 DNA: TGCAGCGTTGGTAGCGGGGCCTACGAGCAGTACTTC; CDR3 protein: CSVGSGAYEQYF; clone size: few; D gene: TRBD2; J gene: TRBJ2-7; V gene: TRBV29-1
CDR3 DNA: TGTGCCAGCAGCTTGATAGACAGGGAATACACTGAAGCTTTCTTT; CDR3 protein: CASSLIDREYTEAFF; clone size: NA; D gene: TRBD1; J gene: TRBJ1-1; V gene: TRBV5-6
CDR3 DNA: TGCGCCAGCAGGCCCCAGGGTATTGGGAACACTGAAGCTTTCTTT; CDR3 protein: CASRPQGIGNTEAFF; clone size: NA; D gene: NA; J gene: TRBJ1-1; V gene: TRBV5-1
CDR3 DNA: TGCGCCAGCAGCGCAAGCCCCTCTAGCGGGAGGGCCAACAATGAGCAGTTCTTC; CDR3 protein: CASSASPSSGRANNEQFF; clone size: NA; D gene: TRBD2; J gene: TRBJ2-1; V gene: TRBV5-1
CDR3 DNA: TGTGCCAGCAGCTCGGGACTAGCGGGAGAGGGCGGAGAGACCCAGTACTTC; CDR3 protein: CASSSGLAGEGGETQYF; clone size: NA; D gene: TRBD2; J gene: TRBJ2-5; V gene: TRBV7-2
CDR3 DNA: TGTGCCAGCAGTTACTCAGTGAACACTGAAGCTTTCTTT; CDR3 protein: CASSYSVNTEAFF; clone size: NA; D gene: NA; J gene: TRBJ1-1; V gene: TRBV6-6
CDR3 DNA: TGTGCCAGCAGAAGACAGGGGGCAGGGAACGAGCAGTACTTC; CDR3 protein: CASRRQGAGNEQYF; clone size: NA; D gene: TRBD1; J gene: TRBJ2-7; V gene: TRBV6-5
CDR3 DNA: TGTGCCAGCAGCTTCCCCGGGACAGGGGTCACTGAAGCTTTCTTT; CDR3 protein: CASSFPGTGVTEAFF; clone size: NA; D gene: TRBD1; J gene: TRBJ1-1; V gene: TRBV5-4
CDR3 DNA: TGTGCCAGCAGACCCTCACAGGGAGGGAATGAAAAACTGTTTTTT; CDR3 protein: CASRPSQGGNEKLFF; clone size: NA; D gene: NA; J gene: TRBJ1-4; V gene: TRBV25-1
CDR3 DNA: TGTGCCAGCAGTCGGGCTAGCGGGAACCCCGGGGAGCTGTTTTTT; CDR3 protein: CASSRASGNPGELFF; clone size: NA; D gene: TRBD2; J gene: TRBJ2-2; V gene: TRBV27
CDR3 DNA: TGTGCCAGCAGCTCCCCTGGGTCAGTTGAAAAACTGTTTTTT; CDR3 protein: CASSSPGSVEKLFF; clone size: NA; D gene: NA; J gene: TRBJ1-4; V gene: TRBV5-4
CDR3 DNA: TGTGCCAGCGTCCCAGGGGGTAGAAACACCATATATTTT; CDR3 protein: CASVPGGRNTIYF; clone size: NA; D gene: TRBD1; J gene: TRBJ1-3; V gene: TRBV2
CDR3 DNA: TGTGCCAGCAGCCGTGCCAATGGGGGAAAAGCTTTCTTT; CDR3 protein: CASSRANGGKAFF; clone size: NA; D gene: NA; J gene: TRBJ1-1; V gene: TRBV11-2
CDR3 DNA: TGTGCCAGCTCACCACTGAGGGAGAACACTGAAGCTTTCTTT; CDR3 protein: CASSPLRENTEAFF; clone size: once; D gene: NA; J gene: TRBJ1-1; V gene: TRBV18
CDR3 DNA: TGTGCCAGCAGCTTAGGACGGGGTCATCAGCCCCAGCATTTT; CDR3 protein: CASSLGRGHQPQHF; clone size: few; D gene: NA; J gene: TRBJ1-5; V gene: TRBV7-2
CDR3 DNA: TGTGCCAGCAGACCTCGGACGGGCTCCTACGAGCAGTACTTC; CDR3 protein: CASRPRTGSYEQYF; clone size: NA; D gene: NA; J gene: TRBJ2-7; V gene: TRBV27
CDR3 DNA: TGTGCCAGCAGCTCGCCGGGACAGGGTTACAATGAGCAGTTCTTC; CDR3 protein: CASSSPGQGYNEQFF; clone size: NA; D gene: TRBD1; J gene: TRBJ2-1; V gene: TRBV5-4
CDR3 DNA: TGCGCCAGCAGATCACTAGCGGGAGCGAACACCGGGGAGCTGTTTTTT; CDR3 protein: CASRSLAGANTGELFF; clone size: NA; D gene: TRBD2; J gene: TRBJ2-2; V gene: TRBV5-1
CDR3 DNA: TGCGCCAGCAGGCACCCCGGGACAGTGAGTCCCGGGGAGCTGTTTTTT; CDR3 protein: CASRHPGTVSPGELFF; clone size: NA; D gene: TRBD1; J gene: TRBJ2-2; V gene: TRBV4-1
CDR3 DNA: TGTGCCAGCAGCTTGGTTCAGGGGAGATCGGGGACCCAGTACTTC; CDR3 protein: CASSLVQGRSGTQYF; clone size: NA; D gene: NA; J gene: TRBJ2-5; V gene: TRBV5-6
CDR3 DNA: TGCAGCGTTGGGATCGCGGGTCCGGGGTACGAGCAGTACTTC; CDR3 protein: CSVGIAGPGYEQYF; clone size: NA; D gene: NA; J gene: TRBJ2-7; V gene: TRBV29-1
CDR3 DNA: TGTGCCAGCAGTTTACAGTTGTCCCTCTCTGGGGCCAACGTCCTGACTTTC; CDR3 protein: CASSLQLSLSGANVLTF; clone size: NA; D gene: NA; J gene: TRBJ2-6; V gene: TRBV27
CDR3 DNA: TGTGCCAGTAGTATACAGGGGGCGGATGGCTACACCTTC; CDR3 protein: CASSIQGADGYTF; clone size: NA; D gene: TRBD1; J gene: TRBJ1-2; V gene: TRBV19
CDR3 DNA: TGTGCCTGGAGTACCGGGGGGGACGGCTACACCTTC; CDR3 protein: CAWSTGGDGYTF; clone size: NA; D gene: NA; J gene: TRBJ1-2; V gene: TRBV30
CDR3 DNA: TGTGCCAGCAGCTTAGCTCAGGGGATGGAAGCTTTCTTT; CDR3 protein: CASSLAQGMEAFF; clone size: once; D gene: NA; J gene: TRBJ1-1; V gene: TRBV7-2
CDR3 DNA: TGTGCCAGCAGCTTAGCGGCTCAAATGGGGCAGTTCTTC; CDR3 protein: CASSLAAQMGQFF; clone size: NA; D gene: NA; J gene: TRBJ2-1; V gene: TRBV7-2
CDR3 DNA: TGCGCCAGCAGGCCGGGACAGGGTAACAATGAGCAGTTCTTC; CDR3 protein: CASRPGQGNNEQFF; clone size: few; D gene: TRBD1; J gene: TRBJ2-1; V gene: TRBV10-1
CDR3 DNA: TGTGCCAGCAGTTCACGGGACTCGCGGGAGGACTATGGCTACACCTTC; CDR3 protein: CASSSRDSREDYGYTF; clone size: once; D gene: NA; J gene: TRBJ1-2; V gene: TRBV27
CDR3 DNA: TGTGCCAGCAGCCCCAGGGACATCTCCTACGAGCAGTACTTC; CDR3 protein: CASSPRDISYEQYF; clone size: NA; D gene: NA; J gene: TRBJ2-7; V gene: TRBV7-8
CDR3 DNA: TGTGCCAGCAGCCCGTACACCGGGGAGCTGTTTTTT; CDR3 protein: CASSPYTGELFF; clone size: few; D gene: NA; J gene: TRBJ2-2; V gene: TRBV5-3
CDR3 DNA: TGCGCTATCCGGCTATCTGGGGCCAACGTCCTGACTTTC; CDR3 protein: CAIRLSGANVLTF; clone size: NA; D gene: NA; J gene: TRBJ2-6; V gene: TRBV30
CDR3 DNA: TGCGCCAGCAGGGGACAGGGCTACACCGGGGAGCTGTTTTTT; CDR3 protein: CASRGQGYTGELFF; clone size: NA; D gene: TRBD1; J gene: TRBJ2-2; V gene: TRBV10-2
CDR3 DNA: TGTGCCAGCAATTCTCCGCCTCGGGACGAGCAGTACTTC; CDR3 protein: CASNSPPRDEQYF; clone size: NA; D gene: NA; J gene: TRBJ2-7; V gene: TRBV6-5
CDR3 DNA: TGCGCCAGCAGCTTGGGGCAGGGGGTCGGTGAAAAACTGTTTTTT; CDR3 protein: CASSLGQGVGEKLFF; clone size: NA; D gene: TRBD1; J gene: TRBJ1-4; V gene: TRBV5-1
CDR3 DNA: TGTGCCAGTAGATCCGGGTCGGGGAGCCTAAATTCACCCCTCCACTTT; CDR3 protein: CASRSGSGSLNSPLHF; clone size: NA; D gene: NA; J gene: TRBJ1-6; V gene: TRBV19
CDR3 DNA: TGTGCCAGCAGCCCGGGACTCATGAACACCGGGGAGCTGTTTTTT; CDR3 protein: CASSPGLMNTGELFF; clone size: NA; D gene: NA; J gene: TRBJ2-2; V gene: TRBV13
CDR3 DNA: TGTGCCAGCAGTTTCGGGACAGGGCCCGGAGCTTTCTTT; CDR3 protein: CASSFGTGPGAFF; clone size: NA; D gene: TRBD1; J gene: TRBJ1-1; V gene: TRBV27
CDR3 DNA: TGTGCCAGCTCACCTCTTCTGGGTAATGAGCAGTTCTTC; CDR3 protein: CASSPLLGNEQFF; clone size: NA; D gene: NA; J gene: TRBJ2-1; V gene: TRBV18
CDR3 DNA: TGTGCCAGCAGTTTAAGGCCAGGGGTGAATGAGCAGTTCTTC; CDR3 protein: CASSLRPGVNEQFF; clone size: NA; D gene: NA; J gene: TRBJ2-1; V gene: TRBV27
CDR3 DNA: TGTGCCTGGAGTGTCAGTCCGTGGGTTACTACCTACGAGCAGTACTTC; CDR3 protein: CAWSVSPWVTTYEQYF; clone size: NA; D gene: NA; J gene: TRBJ2-7; V gene: TRBV30
CDR3 DNA: TGCGCCAGCAGCCAAAGAGGAGGGGGGGATTCACTGGATAATTCACCCCTCCACTTT; CDR3 protein: CASSQRGGGDSLDNSPLHF; clone size: NA; D gene: NA; J gene: TRBJ1-6; V gene: TRBV4-1
CDR3 DNA: TGTGCCAGCAGCCGAGGCAGGGGCGGCGAAAACACCGGGGAGCTGTTTTTT; CDR3 protein: CASSRGRGGENTGELFF; clone size: NA; D gene: NA; J gene: TRBJ2-2; V gene: TRBV5-5
CDR3 DNA: TGTGCCAGCAGTTACCGGGACGGCCTCGACACCTTC; CDR3 protein: CASSYRDGLDTF; clone size: NA; D gene: NA; J gene: TRBJ1-2; V gene: TRBV2
CDR3 DNA: TGCGCCAGCAGCCTACAAGCCCGGGGACAAGAGACCCAGTACTTC; CDR3 protein: CASSLQARGQETQYF; clone size: NA; D gene: NA; J gene: TRBJ2-5; V gene: TRBV4-1
CDR3 DNA: TGTGCCAGCAGCTTAGCGTCTCGAGGTGGACAGGGGAGACAGACCCAGTACTTC; CDR3 protein: CASSLASRGGQGRQTQYF; clone size: NA; D gene: TRBD1; J gene: TRBJ2-5; V gene: TRBV7-2
CDR3 DNA: TGCAGCGTTGTACAGGGGGAAATGCCGGAAGCTTTCTTT; CDR3 protein: CSVVQGEMPEAFF; clone size: NA; D gene: TRBD1; J gene: TRBJ1-1; V gene: TRBV29-1
CDR3 DNA: TGTGCCAGCAGCTTGGCACTAGAGACCCAGTACTTC; CDR3 protein: CASSLALETQYF; clone size: NA; D gene: NA; J gene: TRBJ2-5; V gene: TRBV5-8
CDR3 DNA: TGTGCCAGCAGCCCCGGGGTCGTGAGAGGGGACGAGCAGTACTTC; CDR3 protein: CASSPGVVRGDEQYF; clone size: NA; D gene: NA; J gene: TRBJ2-7; V gene: TRBV5-4
CDR3 DNA: TGCGCCAGCAGCTTGGCGACAGGGACGAACACCGGGGAGCTGTTTTTT; CDR3 protein: CASSLATGTNTGELFF; clone size: NA; D gene: TRBD1; J gene: TRBJ2-2; V gene: TRBV5-1
CDR3 DNA: TGCGCCAGCGAGCCCGGGGGAGGGGCGCTGGGAGCTTTCTTT; CDR3 protein: CASEPGGGALGAFF; clone size: NA; D gene: NA; J gene: TRBJ1-1; V gene: TRBV10-2